Below, 27 T cell receptor beta chains from the same sample are listed, as sequenced in a study of blood T cell repertoires in COVID-19. TCRdb keeps only in-frame clones here, not all; method: immunoSEQ multiplex PCR. There are some 170,000 clones in the sample; approximately 86% occur only once, and around 1.6% lies in the top ten. Material for sequencing was peripheral blood. The receptors shown here come from a woman aged 45 to 65 with acute or convalescent COVID-19.

The chain links TRBV6-5 to TRBJ2-7; 10 bases match TRBD1. Germline lookup yields CDR1 MNHEY and CDR2 SVGAGI. Trimming at V came to 5 bases and at J to 4 bases, leaving 8 bases not matched to a gene. The CDR3 consists of 15 residues. CDR3 amino acids: CASSIGTGVGYEQYF. For the CDR3, the DNA is TGTGCCAGCAGTATCGGGACAGGGGTAGGGTACGAGCAGTACTTC.

The gene calls are TRBV6-1 and TRBJ1-2, with TRBD1 matching over 7 bases. This CDR3 contains 13 residues. CDR1 is MNHNS, CDR2 SASEGT, per germline. J lost 8 bases, V lost 1 base, and 4 bases had no gene match. CDR3 DNA sequence: TGTGCCAGCAGTGAAGGCAGGGGGTGGGGCTACACCTTC. Amino acid sequence: CASSEGRGWGYTF.

This rearrangement joins TRBV2 to TRBJ2-5, with TRBD2 identical over 7 bases. The length of the CDR3 is 15 residues. CDR1 is SNHLY and CDR2 is FYNNEI in the germline V gene. The trim removed 0 bases at V and 2 bases at J, leaving 3 bases unmatched. The CDR3 region is CASSEARAGQETQYF. The CDR3 nucleotides are TGTGCCAGCAGTGAAGCTCGAGCGGGACAAGAGACCCAGTACTTC. The whole variable domain, remainder taken from reference TRBV2 and TRBJ2-5, is EPEVTQTPSHQVTQMGQEVILRCVPISNHLYFYWYRQILGQKVEFLVSFYNNEISEKSEIFDDQFSVERPDGSNFTLKIRSTKLEDSAMYFCASSEARAGQETQYFGPGTRLLVL.

This clone turned up a few times. The chain couples TRBV11-2 to TRBJ1-5, with 8 positions matching TRBD1. CDR1 and CDR2 (germline): SGHAT, FQNNGV. This CDR3 region has 16 residues. Trimming took 1 base from V and 3 from J; bases not matched to a gene: 5. CDR3 coding DNA: TGTGCCAGCAGCTTAGGTACAGGGGGTTTCAATCAGCCCCAGCATTTT. Translated, it gives CASSLGTGGFNQPQHF.

The chain combines TRBV12-3 or TRBV12-4 with TRBJ1-5; no clear D. The CDR3 contains 12 residues. V shed 0 bases and J shed 11 bases, with 8 bases lying between them. The CDR3 here is CASSLAHGAQHF. The CDR3 nucleotides are TGTGCCAGCAGTTTAGCGCATGGAGCCCAGCATTTT.

In DNA, the CDR3 is TGTGCCAGCAGCTTAAGGGGGGCAGCGGGAGGCACGAACACCGGGGAGCTGTTTTTT. Protein sequence: CASSLRGAAGGTNTGELFF. This chain links TRBV7-2 with TRBJ2-2; 9 bases are shared with TRBD2. This CDR3 comprises 19 residues. Per the germline V gene, CDR1 is SGHTA and CDR2 is FQGNSA. After removal of 2 bases from V and 0 bases from J, the junction contained 10 bases not matched to a gene. The variable domain in full, completed from reference TRBV7-2 and TRBJ2-2, reads GAGVSQSPSNKVTEKGKDVELRCDPISGHTALYWYRQSLGQGLEFLIYFQGNSAPDKSGLPSDRFSAERTGGSVSTLTIQRTQQEDSAVYLCASSLRGAAGGTNTGELFFGEGSRLTVL.

The chain couples TRBV12-5 to TRBJ1-5, with D tentatively TRBD1 (6 bases). This CDR3 contains 12 residues. Looked up from germline, CDR1 is LGHNT and CDR2 is FRNRAP. In nucleotides, the CDR3 is TGTGCAACGGACAGAATTGATCAGCCCCAGCATTTT. Translating it yields CATDRIDQPQHF.

This rearrangement joins TRBV7-9 to TRBJ2-7; 13 bases agree with TRBD2. V shed 5 bases and J 4 bases; nucleotides not matched to a gene: 2. Per germline, CDR1 SEHNR and CDR2 FQNEAQ (reference sequence). The CDR3 length is 14 residues. The CDR3 here is CASSRTSGSYEQYF. Written as DNA, the CDR3 is TGTGCCAGCAGCCGGACTAGCGGGAGTTACGAGCAGTACTTC.

V usage is TRBV6-1 and J usage is TRBJ1-5, with 7 bases identical to TRBD1. Losses at the gene ends were 2 bases for V and 3 bases for J; bases not matched to a gene: 4. Germline-derived CDR1 and CDR2 are MNHNS and SASEGT. The CDR3 consists of 15 residues. CDR3 sequence (DNA): TGTGCCAGCAGTGAATCAGGGACAGTCAATCAGCCCCAGCATTTT. Its protein product is CASSESGTVNQPQHF.

V and J are TRBV12-3 or TRBV12-4 and TRBJ1-5; D remains ambiguous. Between the trimmed V and J ends, which lost 3 bases and 5 bases, there was a span of 5 bases. This CDR3 is 12 amino acids long. CDR3 protein: CASSFGHQPQHF. DNA of the CDR3: TGTGCCAGCAGTTTTGGGCATCAGCCCCAGCATTTT.

This chain joins TRBV3-1 (or the pseudogene TRBV3-2) and TRBJ2-3; tentatively, D is TRBD2 (5 bases). Trimming shortened V by 2 bases and J by 3 bases, and 21 bases separated the two germline ends. Germline V lookup: CDR1 LGHDT, CDR2 YNNKEL (reference sequence). This CDR3 has 18 amino acids. The CDR3 protein is CASSQPLKTGGRTDTQYF. The CDR3 bases are TGTGCCAGCAGCCAACCTCTTAAAACGGGTGGGAGAACAGATACGCAGTATTTT.

The CDR3 nucleotides are TGCGCCAGCAGCCAAGGGGCAGGCCCACACTATGGCTACACCTTC. Translated: CASSQGAGPHYGYTF. This chain connects TRBV4-3 to TRBJ1-2, with D uncertain. Trimming took off 1 base at V and 3 bases at J, with 12 bases between the two ends. CDR1 and CDR2 from the germline V gene are LGHNA and YSLEER. The CDR3 sequence is 15 residues long.

This clone showed up just once. V and J are TRBV19 and TRBJ1-1; 9 positions agree with TRBD1. The CDR3 is 16 amino acids. CDR1 and CDR2 (germline): LNHDA, SQIVND (reference sequence). The V segment lost 3 bases and the J segment 4 bases; nucleotides outside the gene matches: 9. CDR3 sequence (DNA): TGTGCCAGTAGTATTAGGGGGACAGGGCGCGGCACTGAAGCTTTCTTT. This codes for CASSIRGTGRGTEAFF.

The chain couples TRBV5-4 to TRBJ1-1, with TRBD1 matching over 8 bases. The CDR3 is 16 amino acids. CDR1 is SGHNT, CDR2 YYREEE, per germline (reference sequence). J gave up 4 bases and V 0 bases, and 8 bases lay outside the gene matches. The CDR3 DNA reads as TGTGCCAGCAGCTTGGGTCAACAGGGGGGAGTCACTGAAGCTTTCTTT. Amino acids: CASSLGQQGGVTEAFF.

The chain uses TRBV10-3 and TRBJ2-7, with D perhaps matching TRBD1 (6 bases). Trimming left V 4 bases short and J 1 base short, with 17 bases between. Per germline, CDR1 ENHRY and CDR2 SYGVKD. There are 16 residues in the CDR3. CDR3: CAISGTGTTRSYEQYF. The CDR3 DNA reads TGTGCCATCAGTGGGACCGGGACAACGAGGTCCTACGAGCAGTACTTC.

V usage is TRBV10-2 and J usage is TRBJ1-2; 9 bases map to TRBD1. The CDR3 spans 15 residues. J gave up 4 bases and V 0 bases, and 3 bases lay outside the gene matches. CDR1 and CDR2 from the germline V gene are WSHSY and SAAADI. The CDR3 DNA sequence: TGCGCCAGCAGTGAGTCGACAGGGGGGAGCTATGGCTACACCTTC. Protein: CASSESTGGSYGYTF.

The V and J genes are TRBV7-7 and TRBJ2-2; D possibly corresponds to TRBD1 (5 bases). The germline V and J ends were trimmed by 2 bases and 4 bases, with 5 bases remaining between them. The CDR3 is 13 amino acids. The germline V gene encodes CDR1 SSHAT and CDR2 FNYEAQ (reference sequence). DNA for the CDR3: TGTGCCAGCAGCTTACAGGGCACCGGGGAGCTGTTTTTT. This sequence encodes CASSLQGTGELFF.

The chain employs TRBV6-1 and TRBJ2-7; 9 bases agree with TRBD1. Trimming cost V 2 bases and J 5 bases; bases outside gene matches: 7. From germline, CDR1 is MNHNS and CDR2 SASEGT. This CDR3 is built from 15 residues. The CDR3 spells CASSEKGTGNHEQYF. The CDR3 nucleotides are TGTGCCAGCAGTGAAAAAGGGACAGGGAACCACGAGCAGTACTTC.

V gene TRBV2 combines with J gene TRBJ2-2; D ambiguous. This CDR3 is built from 13 residues. V lost 7 bases and J lost 5, with 11 bases in between. Germline loops: CDR1 SNHLY, CDR2 FYNNEI. CDR3 sequence: CASMAEWTGELFF. As DNA, the CDR3 is TGTGCCAGCATGGCGGAATGGACCGGGGAGCTGTTTTTT.

V and J are TRBV6-2 or TRBV6-3 and TRBJ2-1; 12 nucleotides match TRBD2. The CDR3 consists of 17 residues. Germline CDR1 MNHEY, CDR2 SVGEGT. The trim removed 2 bases at V and 2 bases at J, leaving 4 bases unmatched. CDR3 loop: CASSYGASGGAYNEQFF. CDR3 coding DNA: TGTGCCAGCAGTTACGGGGCTAGCGGGGGGGCCTACAATGAGCAGTTCTTC.

This chain links TRBV7-2 with TRBJ1-1, with D possibly matching TRBD1 (5 bases). Germline CDR1 and CDR2: SGHTA and FQGNSA. The CDR3 extends over 13 amino acids. V lost 1 base and J lost 7, with 10 bases in between. CDR3 amino acids: CASSLVGVSEAFF. CDR3 coding DNA: TGTGCCAGCAGCTTAGTAGGGGTTAGTGAAGCTTTCTTT. The variable domain in full, completed from reference TRBV7-2 and TRBJ1-1, reads GAGVSQSPSNKVTEKGKDVELRCDPISGHTALYWYRQSLGQGLEFLIYFQGNSAPDKSGLPSDRFSAERTGGSVSTLTIQRTQQEDSAVYLCASSLVGVSEAFFGQGTRLTVV.

The chain uses TRBV24-1 and TRBJ2-2, with 9 bases lining up with TRBD1. This CDR3 contains 12 residues. CDR1 KGHDR and CDR2 SFDVKD come from the germline V gene. Trimming at V came to 9 bases and at J to 9 bases, leaving 4 bases not matched to a gene. The CDR3 loop is CATGDRGWELFF. Written as DNA, the CDR3 is TGTGCCACCGGAGACAGGGGGTGGGAGCTGTTTTTT.

The chain couples TRBV5-1 to TRBJ1-3, with D unresolved. Trimming took off 7 bases at V and 0 bases at J, with 11 bases between the two ends. The CDR3 is 14 amino acids. Germline CDR1 SGHRS, CDR2 YFSETQ. CDR3 nucleotides: TGCGCCAGCGGGGAGTACACCTCTGGAAACACCATATATTTT. Its protein is CASGEYTSGNTIYF.

This clone has just a few counts. The rearrangement uses TRBV11-3 and TRBJ1-3; 7 bases match TRBD1. With V trimmed by 1 base and J by 0 bases, 3 bases remained unmatched. Germline CDR1 and CDR2: SGHNT and YENEEA. The CDR3 runs 16 residues. CDR3 residues: CASSLAGTVSGNTIYF. DNA of the CDR3: TGTGCCAGCAGCTTAGCCGGGACAGTCTCTGGAAACACCATATATTTT.

This clone appeared many times. V usage is TRBV19 and J usage is TRBJ1-2; tentatively, D is TRBD1 (5 bases). This CDR3 comprises 16 residues. Germline V CDR1 and CDR2: LNHDA, SQIVND (reference sequence). Trimming cost V 6 bases and J 4 bases, with 21 bases left between them. The CDR3 sequence is CASSPSRAGDSYGYTF. The CDR3 DNA reads as TGTGCCAGTAGCCCATCGCGGGCGGGGGATAGCTATGGCTACACCTTC.

The V and J genes are TRBV30 and TRBJ1-2, with D maybe TRBD1 (6 bases). V gave up 4 bases and J gave up 8 bases, with 11 bases separating them. Germline CDR1 reads GTSNPN; CDR2 reads SVGIG (reference sequence). CDR3 size: 11 residues. CDR3 protein: CAWNRVGGYTF. The CDR3 DNA reads as TGTGCCTGGAACAGGGTTGGCGGCTACACCTTC. Drawing the rest from reference TRBV30 and TRBJ1-2, the complete variable domain is SQTIHQWPATLVQPVGSPLSLECTVEGTSNPNLYWYRQAAGRGLQLLFYSVGIGQISSEVPQNLSASRPQDRQFILSSKKLLLSDSGFYLCAWNRVGGYTFGSGTRLTVV.

The V and J genes are TRBV2 and TRBJ1-2; tentatively, D is TRBD1 (6 bases). V lost 7 bases and J lost 2, with 14 bases in between. The CDR3 spans 14 residues. CDR1 and CDR2 from the germline V gene are SNHLY and FYNNEI. CDR3 loop: CASIRPTGNYGYTF. In DNA, the CDR3 is TGTGCCAGCATACGGCCCACAGGGAACTATGGCTACACCTTC.